The 27 T cell receptor beta chains below all came from one sample that was sequenced in a study of CD8+ T cells in alopecia areata. cDNA serving as the sequencing template came from extracted, reverse transcribed RNA. Sequencing used immunoSEQ multiplex PCR; TCRdb keeps in-frame clones, though not all of them. The sample yields fewer than 150,000 clones, roughly three fifths seen once. The specimen comprised CD4+ T cells sorted from blood, sampled at week 0. The receptors were sampled from a human donor with alopecia areata.

V and J are TRBV5-6 and TRBJ1-2, with D unclear. With 4 bases removed from V and 5 bases from J, the gap between germline ends came to 12 bases. Germline V lookup: CDR1 SGHDT, CDR2 YYEEEE. The CDR3 extends over 13 amino acids. CDR3 sequence (DNA): TGTGCCAGCAGCCCGGGGAGGGAATATGGCTACACCTTC. Residues: CASSPGREYGYTF.

V is TRBV14 and J is TRBJ2-7, with D perhaps assigned TRBD1 or TRBD2 (5 bases each). The germline CDR1 and CDR2 sequences are SGHDN and FVKESK. The CDR3 has 14 amino acids. V was cut by 0 bases and J by 4 bases, with 10 bases left in between. This CDR3 reads CASSQDQGGYEQYF. CDR3 DNA: TGTGCCAGCAGCCAAGACCAGGGCGGGTACGAGCAGTACTTC.

By share, this clone counts as medium-sized. This chain connects TRBV7-9 to TRBJ2-5; TRBD1 aligns across 12 bases. V gave up 5 bases and J gave up 5 bases; unmatched junction bases: 9. Germline V gives CDR1 SEHNR, CDR2 FQNEAQ (reference sequence). CDR3 length: 16 residues. Here the CDR3 DNA reads TGTGCCAGCAGCCGCACCGGGACAGGGGGCCATGAGACCCAGTACTTC. Amino acid sequence: CASSRTGTGGHETQYF.

In this sample, this clone turned up once. This chain connects TRBV7-9 to TRBJ2-1; D is unresolved. Germline CDR1 and CDR2: SEHNR and FQNEAQ (reference sequence). Trimming took 5 bases from V and 8 from J, leaving 13 bases between them. The CDR3 runs to 13 residues. The CDR3 sequence: CASSTSPGHEQFF. The CDR3 coding sequence is TGTGCCAGCAGCACATCTCCCGGCCATGAGCAGTTCTTC.

V gene TRBV5-8 combines with J gene TRBJ1-6; no firm D call. V lost 4 bases to trimming and J lost 7 bases, with 9 bases between them. The germline V gene has CDR1 SGHTS and CDR2 YDEGEE. The CDR3 contains 13 residues. In nucleotides, the CDR3 is TGTGCCAGCAGCCTCCGTCCAAATTCACCCCTCCACTTT. Its translation is CASSLRPNSPLHF.

A remark on this clone: The identical CDR3 is also encoded by other nucleotide sequences in the sample. This chain uses TRBV7-9 with TRBJ2-5, with 7 bases fitting TRBD1. This CDR3 is 15 amino acids long. From germline, CDR1 is SEHNR and CDR2 FQNEAQ (reference sequence). V lost 1 base and J lost 0; bases outside the gene matches: 2. The CDR3 spells CASSLGQGHQETQYF. CDR3 nucleotides: TGTGCCAGCAGCTTAGGACAGGGACACCAAGAGACCCAGTACTTC.

There are a few counts of this clone. CDR3 nucleotides: TGTGCCAGCAGTGGACTAGCGGTCTACGAGCAGTACTTC. This codes for CASSGLAVYEQYF. This rearrangement joins TRBV2 to TRBJ2-7, with 9 bases fitting TRBD2. Germline V gene lookup returns CDR1 SNHLY and CDR2 FYNNEI. Trimming at V came to 4 bases and at J to 3 bases, leaving 1 base not matched to a gene. CDR3 length equals 13 residues.

The gene calls are TRBV5-5 and TRBJ2-3, with 9 bases identical to TRBD1. The CDR3 covers 20 residues. Germline values: CDR1 SGHKS, CDR2 YYEKEE (reference sequence). Trimming cost V 6 bases and J 0 bases; bases outside gene matches: 20. In DNA, the CDR3 is TGTGCCAGCACCCGTAGGAGGACAGGGGCCAGCATCTCTAGCACAGATACGCAGTATTTT. Translating it yields CASTRRRTGASISSTDTQYF.

This clone was observed a handful of times. The chain employs TRBV27 and TRBJ2-5; unclear D gene. Germline CDR1 reads MNHEY; CDR2 reads SMNVEV (reference sequence). The length of the CDR3 is 14 residues. The V gene lost 3 bases and the J gene lost 0 bases, with 8 bases spanning the gap. The CDR3 protein is CASSFLAYQETQYF. Here the CDR3 DNA reads TGTGCCAGCAGTTTCCTGGCTTACCAAGAGACCCAGTACTTC.

This clone was detected once. The J gene is TRBJ2-1, the V gene TRBV5-1; 9 bases are shared with TRBD1. With V trimmed by 6 bases and J by 10 bases, 11 bases remained unmatched. CDR3 length: 14 residues. The V gene's germline CDR1 is SGHRS and CDR2 YFSETQ. CDR3 in DNA: TGCGCCAGCAAACAAGGACAGGGGAAAGGCGAGCAGTTCTTC. This gives the protein CASKQGQGKGEQFF.

The chain couples TRBV29-1 to TRBJ1-5; 10 bases fit TRBD1. CDR3 length: 13 residues. Germline CDR1 reads SQVTM; CDR2 reads ANQGSEA. J gave up 4 bases and V 6 bases, and 3 bases lay outside the gene matches. This CDR3 reads CSVGQGLNQPQHF. The CDR3 nucleotides read TGCAGCGTGGGACAGGGGCTAAATCAGCCCCAGCATTTT.

The chain carries TRBV5-4 and TRBJ2-3, with 11 bases that match TRBD2. The trim removed 4 bases at V and 3 bases at J, leaving 7 bases unmatched. Germline values: CDR1 SGHNT, CDR2 YYREEE (reference sequence). The CDR3 runs to 16 residues. The CDR3 nucleotides read TGTGCCAGCAGCCAAGGAAGACTAGCGGGGACAGATACGCAGTATTTT. This translates into CASSQGRLAGTDTQYF.

This clone was found a few times. The chain recombines TRBV29-1 with TRBJ2-3; 9 positions match TRBD2. CDR3 size: 13 residues. V gave up 7 bases and J gave up 1 base; unmatched junction bases: 3. The germline CDR1 and CDR2 sequences are SQVTM and ANQGSEA. CDR3 sequence (DNA): TGCAGCGCCATAGCGGGGGGCACAGATACGCAGTATTTT. This gives the protein CSAIAGGTDTQYF.

This clone showed up just a few times. The chain links TRBV5-1 to TRBJ1-5; D ambiguous. From germline, CDR1 is SGHRS and CDR2 YFSETQ. The CDR3 is made up of 15 amino acids. Trimming took off 5 bases at V and 5 bases at J, with 17 bases between the two ends. DNA for the CDR3: TGCGCCAGCAGGTTTCACCCGGACGGAGATCAGCCCCAGCATTTT. This codes for CASRFHPDGDQPQHF.

The rearrangement uses TRBV7-9 and TRBJ2-1; TRBD2 matches at 7 bases. The CDR3 contains 16 residues. V was pared by 4 bases and J by 2 bases, with 8 bases of the junction left unmatched. Per the germline V gene, CDR1 is SEHNR and CDR2 is FQNEAQ (reference sequence). In DNA form, the CDR3 reads TGTGCCAGCAGCTGGGGAGGGAGGGGCCCCTACAATGAGCAGTTCTTC. This translates into CASSWGGRGPYNEQFF.

This chain connects TRBV5-4 to TRBJ2-7, with 10 bases matching TRBD2. V lost 4 bases, J lost 2 bases, and 3 bases stayed unmatched. CDR1 and CDR2 from the germline V gene are SGHNT and YYREEE (reference sequence). The CDR3 sequence is 14 residues long. The DNA for the CDR3 is TGTGCCAGCAGCCTGGGACTAGCGCCCTACGAGCAGTACTTC. Amino acids: CASSLGLAPYEQYF. The full variable domain, in which reference TRBV5-4 and TRBJ2-7 provide the parts outside the CDR3, is ETGVTQSPTHLIKTRGQQVTLRCSSQSGHNTVSWYQQALGQGPQFIFQYYREEENGRGNFPPRFSGLQFPNYSSELNVNALELDDSALYLCASSLGLAPYEQYFGPGTRLTVT.

This rearrangement joins TRBV27 to TRBJ1-2; no firm D call. V was pared by 0 bases and J by 5 bases, with 19 bases between. This CDR3 is 17 amino acids long. Germline lookup yields CDR1 MNHEY and CDR2 SMNVEV (reference sequence). The CDR3 nucleotides read TGTGCCAGCAGTTTATCGGTAGGCGACTCCTCATCTTATGGCTACACCTTC. The encoded protein is CASSLSVGDSSSYGYTF.

CDR3 sequence reads: CASSQDAGQVFQHTIYF. CDR3 DNA: TGCGCCAGCAGCCAAGATGCGGGACAGGTGTTTCAGCACACCATATATTTT. The rearrangement joins TRBV4-3 to TRBJ1-3, with 8 bases matching TRBD1. This CDR3 has 17 residues. Trimming cost V 0 bases and J 8 bases; bases outside gene matches: 12. Per germline, CDR1 LGHNA and CDR2 YSLEER.

The table lists this clone with a few counts. In nucleotides, the CDR3 is TGTGCCAGCAGGATCTCCGGGACAGAGGAATTCTACGAGCAGTACTTC. Protein sequence: CASRISGTEEFYEQYF. V and J are TRBV11-2 and TRBJ2-7; 7 bases fit TRBD1. The ends lost 6 bases at V and 3 bases at J; junction bases unmatched: 14. Germline lookup yields CDR1 SGHAT and CDR2 FQNNGV. The CDR3 sequence is 16 residues long. Complete variable domain (other parts from reference TRBV11-2 and TRBJ2-7): EAGVAQSPRYKIIEKRQSVAFWCNPISGHATLYWYQQILGQGPKLLIQFQNNGVVDDSQLPKDRFSAERLKGVDSTLKIQPAKLEDSAVYLCASRISGTEEFYEQYFGPGTRLTVT.

The chain couples TRBV5-1 to TRBJ1-4, with unresolved D. The CDR3 has 14 amino acids. Germline V gene lookup returns CDR1 SGHRS and CDR2 YFSETQ. Trimming took off 2 bases at V and 8 bases at J, with 13 bases between the two ends. The CDR3 loop reads CASSFGRVGEKLFF. Here the CDR3 DNA reads TGCGCCAGCAGCTTTGGGAGGGTTGGGGAAAAACTGTTTTTT.

The V call is TRBV7-9, the J call TRBJ2-3; 9 bases match TRBD2. After removal of 1 base from V and 2 bases from J, the junction contained 4 bases not matched to a gene. The CDR3 is made up of 16 amino acids. The V gene's germline CDR1 is SEHNR and CDR2 FQNEAQ (reference sequence). The CDR3 is CASSLGAGGTTDTQYF. The CDR3 DNA follows: TGTGCCAGCAGCTTAGGAGCGGGAGGAACCACAGATACGCAGTATTTT.

In its sample, this clone was seen once. The chain links TRBV11-2 to TRBJ2-1; 7 nucleotides match TRBD2. With 5 bases clipped from V and 6 bases from J, the junction kept 13 bases outside the gene matches. The germline V gene encodes CDR1 SGHAT and CDR2 FQNNGV. The CDR3 runs to 16 residues. Written as DNA, the CDR3 is TGTGCCAGCAGCCCTTTTGGCCGGGAGGCCCTCAATGAGCAGTTCTTC. Protein: CASSPFGREALNEQFF.

The chain combines TRBV28 with TRBJ2-2, with D uncertain. The CDR3 consists of 12 residues. V was cut by 2 bases and J by 5 bases, with 3 bases left in between. Germline CDR1 and CDR2: MDHEN and SYDVKM. Here the CDR3 DNA reads TGTGCCAGCAGTTTAGGGACCGGGGAGCTGTTTTTT. Its translation: CASSLGTGELFF. Combining the CDR3 with reference TRBV28 and TRBJ2-2 gives the whole variable domain DVKVTQSSRYLVKRTGEKVFLECVQDMDHENMFWYRQDPGLGLRLIYFSYDVKMKEKGDIPEGYSVSREKKERFSLILESASTNQTSMYLCASSLGTGELFFGEGSRLTVL.

This clone has only a few counts. The chain couples TRBV21-1 to TRBJ2-2; the D call in the table, TRBD2, was not verified against the DNA. TRBV21-1 is labeled a pseudogene. The CDR3 loop spans 15 amino acids. CDR3 nucleotides: TGTGCCAGCAGCGGAGCGGGAGGGCCCGTCGGGGAGCTGTTTTTT. As protein: CASSGAGGPVGELFF.

CDR3 loop: CASSSEQGEKLFF. The CDR3 DNA is TGTGCCAGCAGCTCCGAACAGGGCGAAAAACTGTTTTTT. This sequence joins TRBV5-4 and TRBJ1-4; TRBD1 is a possible D gene (6 bases). Per germline, CDR1 SGHNT and CDR2 YYREEE (reference sequence). Trimming took 3 bases from V and 8 from J, leaving 11 bases between them. CDR3 length: 13 amino acids. Using reference TRBV5-4 and TRBJ1-4 for the parts outside the CDR3, the full variable domain is ETGVTQSPTHLIKTRGQQVTLRCSSQSGHNTVSWYQQALGQGPQFIFQYYREEENGRGNFPPRFSGLQFPNYSSELNVNALELDDSALYLCASSSEQGEKLFFGSGTQLSVL.

This clone has just a few counts. The chain uses TRBV2 and TRBJ2-7; no firm D call. The length of the CDR3 is 15 residues. Per the germline V gene, CDR1 is SNHLY and CDR2 is FYNNEI. Trimming left V 0 bases short and J 6 bases short, with 15 bases between. The chain's CDR3 is CASSEASGGWGEQYF. The CDR3 DNA reads TGTGCCAGCAGTGAAGCATCGGGTGGCTGGGGCGAGCAGTACTTC.

The chain carries TRBV5-1 and TRBJ1-1; D gene uncertain. The ends were cut back, 1 base at V and 2 bases at J, with 6 bases in the middle. The CDR3 is 13 residues long. CDR1 and CDR2 (germline): SGHRS, YFSETQ. This chain's CDR3 is CASSLISNTEAFF. The DNA for the CDR3 is TGCGCCAGCAGCTTGATATCTAACACTGAAGCTTTCTTT. Drawing the rest from reference TRBV5-1 and TRBJ1-1, the complete variable domain is KAGVTQTPRYLIKTRGQQVTLSCSPISGHRSVSWYQQTPGQGLQFLFEYFSETQRNKGNFPGRFSGRQFSNSRSEMNVSTLELGDSALYLCASSLISNTEAFFGQGTRLTVV.